There are a few counts of the clone carrying this TCR beta chain. The record originates from a study of CD8+ T cells in alopecia areata. The CDR3 spans 13 residues. The J segment lost 10 bases and the V segment lost 5 bases, leaving 8 bases of the junction unmatched. The V gene's germline CDR1 is LNHDA and CDR2 SQIVND (reference sequence). In each case, RNA was isolated and then reverse transcribed into cDNA as the sequencing template. The data were produced by immunoSEQ multiplex PCR, yet TCRdb's version contains in-frame clones alone and is incomplete. The table has 80,000 or so clones, around 60% seen once. As for treatment: oral pan-JAK inhibitor, 5-10 mg twice daily.

The clonotype comes from a human donor with alopecia areata. The genes are TRBV19 and TRBJ2-1; 7 bases match TRBD1. The sequenced sample was CD8+ T cells sorted from blood, obtained at week 24, from a patient treated with tofacitinib. CDR3 DNA sequence: TGTGCCAGTAGTGTTTTTAAGGGACAGGAGCAGTTCTTC. It translates to CASSVFKGQEQFF.